The clone carrying this T cell receptor beta chain was observed a handful of times. These data originate in a study of blood T cells in healthy people across ages. Primed by a sample-barcoded 5' primer and a J-beta primer mix, a second PCR proceeded for 7 to 11 cycles. TCRdb redid the calling of the 5' RACE reads with MiXCR, one entry per CDR3 protein. Counted here are more than 1.4 million distinct CDR3 sequences, roughly 45% occurring once; the ten biggest clones make up 7.9%. Trimming took off 4 bases at V and 7 bases at J, with 11 bases between the two ends. The CDR3 contains 13 residues. CDR1 DFQATT and CDR2 SNEGSKA come from the germline V gene (reference sequence).

This TCR came from a woman between 18 and 30 years old in good health. The specimen was blood. This chain links TRBV20-1 with TRBJ1-6; D unclear. The CDR3 region is CSATTIGNSPLHF. In nucleotides, the CDR3 is TGCAGTGCTACTACAATCGGGAATTCACCCCTCCACTTT.